The count of the clone carrying this T cell receptor (beta chain) is one. Its specificity is not known. This sample is part of a study of CD8+ T cells in alopecia areata. Overall study: At a dose of 5 to 10 mg twice daily, oral tofacitinib was given to treated patients.

Isolated RNA was reverse transcribed into cDNA used as the sequencing template. TCRdb's copy holds only in-frame clones and misses some; the assay was immunoSEQ multiplex PCR. Of approximately 91,000 clones listed, roughly two fifths are singletons. The study's findings and limits: More clonal than normal scalp was lesional scalp, particularly alopecia totalis/universalis.

The CDR3 sequence is 15 residues long. Trimming removed 8 bases from V and 4 bases from J, with 17 bases in between. In germline, CDR1 is SNHLY, CDR2 FYNNEI. This clonotype was sampled from a human donor with alopecia areata. The chain uses TRBV2 and TRBJ2-2; unclear D gene. The sequencing input was CD4+ T cells sorted from blood. CDR3: CASSLASTVTGELFF. The DNA for the CDR3 is TGTGCCAGCTCCCTGGCGTCCACAGTCACCGGGGAGCTGTTTTTT.